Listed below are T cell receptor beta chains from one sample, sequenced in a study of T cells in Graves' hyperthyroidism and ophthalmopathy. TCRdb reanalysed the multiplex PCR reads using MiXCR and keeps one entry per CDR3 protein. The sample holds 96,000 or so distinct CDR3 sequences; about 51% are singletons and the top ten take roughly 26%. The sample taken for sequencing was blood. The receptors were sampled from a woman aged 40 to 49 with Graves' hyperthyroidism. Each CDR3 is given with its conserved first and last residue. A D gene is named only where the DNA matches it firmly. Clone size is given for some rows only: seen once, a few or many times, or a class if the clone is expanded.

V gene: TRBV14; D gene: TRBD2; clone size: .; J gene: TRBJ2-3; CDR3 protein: CATPPLLAGVVDTQYF; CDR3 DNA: TGTGCTACCCCCCCGTTACTAGCGGGAGTGGTAGATACGCAGTATTTT
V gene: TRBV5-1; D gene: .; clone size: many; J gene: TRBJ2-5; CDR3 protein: CASSLGQAPLGEETQYF; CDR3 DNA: TGCGCCAGCAGCTTGGGACAGGCACCATTGGGGGAGGAGACCCAGTACTTC
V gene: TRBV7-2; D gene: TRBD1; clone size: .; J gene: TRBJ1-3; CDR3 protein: CASSSIGQGAGNTIYF; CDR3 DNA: TGTGCCAGCAGCTCCATCGGACAGGGGGCTGGAAACACCATATATTTT
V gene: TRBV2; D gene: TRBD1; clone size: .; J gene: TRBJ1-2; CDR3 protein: CASSPILGRDRRGYTF; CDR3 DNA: TGTGCCAGCAGTCCAATCCTGGGACGGGACAGACGTGGCTACACCTTC
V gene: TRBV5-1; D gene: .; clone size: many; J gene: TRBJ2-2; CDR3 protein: CASSTTVSGELFF; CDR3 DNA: TGCGCCAGCAGTACGACAGTCTCCGGGGAGCTGTTTTTT
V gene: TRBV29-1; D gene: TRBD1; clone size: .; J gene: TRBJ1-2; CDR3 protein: CSQDLRVRRGEPNYGYTF; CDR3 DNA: TGCAGCCAAGATTTGCGGGTGCGCAGGGGGGAACCGAACTATGGCTACACCTTC
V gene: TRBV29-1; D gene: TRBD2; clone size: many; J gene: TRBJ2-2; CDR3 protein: CSVERLAGFNTGELFF; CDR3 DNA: TGCAGCGTTGAACGGCTAGCGGGATTCAACACCGGGGAGCTGTTTTTT
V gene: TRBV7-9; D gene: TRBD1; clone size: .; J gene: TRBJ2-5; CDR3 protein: CASSGQGGEF; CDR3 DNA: TGCGCCAGCAGCGGACAGGGTGGGGAATTC
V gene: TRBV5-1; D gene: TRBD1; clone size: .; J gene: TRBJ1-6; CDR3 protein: CASRYGTGDSPLHF; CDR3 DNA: TGCGCCAGCCGCTATGGGACAGGGGACTCACCCCTCCACTTT
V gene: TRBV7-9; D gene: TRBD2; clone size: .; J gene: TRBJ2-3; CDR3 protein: CASQDAAGGPADTQYF; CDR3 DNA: TGTGCCAGCCAAGATGCTGCGGGAGGGCCAGCGGATACGCAGTATTTT
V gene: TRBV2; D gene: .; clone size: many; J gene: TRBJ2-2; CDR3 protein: CASSGGWTGELFF; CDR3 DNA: TGTGCCAGCAGTGGAGGGTGGACCGGGGAGCTGTTTTTT
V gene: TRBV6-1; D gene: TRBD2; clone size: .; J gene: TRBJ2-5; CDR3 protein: CASSDGLVETQYF; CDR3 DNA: TGTGCCAGCAGTGACGGACTAGTGGAGACCCAGTACTTC
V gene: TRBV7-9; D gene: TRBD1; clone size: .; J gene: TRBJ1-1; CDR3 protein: CASSLQGRTEAFF; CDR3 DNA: TGTGCCAGCAGTTTACAGGGGCGGACTGAAGCTTTCTTT
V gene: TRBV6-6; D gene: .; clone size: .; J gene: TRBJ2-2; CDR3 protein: CASRPPSWTGELFF; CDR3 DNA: TGTGCCAGCAGACCACCCTCCTGGACCGGGGAGCTGTTTTTT
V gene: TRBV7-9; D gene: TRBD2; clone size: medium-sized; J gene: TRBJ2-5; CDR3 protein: CASSVTSGLGKETQYF; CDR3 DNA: TGTGCCAGCAGCGTGACTAGCGGGCTGGGTAAAGAGACCCAGTACTTC
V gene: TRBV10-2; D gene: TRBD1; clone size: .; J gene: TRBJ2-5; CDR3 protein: CASQPLDRGLETQYF; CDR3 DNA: TGCGCCAGCCAGCCCCTCGACAGGGGGCTAGAGACCCAGTACTTC
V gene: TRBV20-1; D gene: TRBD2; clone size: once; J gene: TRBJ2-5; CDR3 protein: CSARAGSGRETQYF; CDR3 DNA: TGCAGTGCTAGAGCCGGAAGCGGGAGAGAGACCCAGTACTTC
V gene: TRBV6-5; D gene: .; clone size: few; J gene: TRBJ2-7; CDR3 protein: CASSLTDPAYEQYF; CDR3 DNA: TGTGCCAGCAGTTTGACGGATCCCGCCTACGAGCAGTACTTC
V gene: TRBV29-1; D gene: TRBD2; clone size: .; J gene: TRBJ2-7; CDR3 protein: CSVGSGLAGAHSYEQYF; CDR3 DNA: TGCAGCGTTGGTAGCGGACTAGCGGGAGCCCACTCCTACGAGCAGTACTTC
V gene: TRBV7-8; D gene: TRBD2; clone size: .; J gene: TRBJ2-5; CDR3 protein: CASSERLAGDEDQYF; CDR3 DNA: TGTGCCAGCAGCGAGAGACTAGCGGGAGACGAGGACCAGTACTTC
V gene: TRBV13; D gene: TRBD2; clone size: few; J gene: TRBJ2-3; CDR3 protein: CASSLGLLGGPHGQYF; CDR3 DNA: TGTGCCAGCAGCTTAGGTTTGTTGGGAGGGCCCCACGGGCAGTATTTT
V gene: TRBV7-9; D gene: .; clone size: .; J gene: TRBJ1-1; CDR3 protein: CASSFRDDPAFF; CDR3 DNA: TGTGCCAGCAGCTTCCGGGACGACCCAGCTTTCTTT
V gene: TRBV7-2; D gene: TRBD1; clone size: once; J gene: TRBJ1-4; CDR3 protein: CASRPTGAEEKLFF; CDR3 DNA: TGTGCCAGCAGACCTACAGGGGCCGAGGAAAAACTGTTTTTT
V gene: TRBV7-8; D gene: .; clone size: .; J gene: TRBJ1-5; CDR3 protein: CASSPTPNQPQHF; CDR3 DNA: TGTGCCAGCAGCCCAACCCCCAATCAGCCCCAGCATTTT
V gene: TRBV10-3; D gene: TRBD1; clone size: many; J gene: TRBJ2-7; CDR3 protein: CAISGDRGVYEQYF; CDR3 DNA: TGTGCCATCAGTGGGGACAGGGGGGTCTACGAGCAGTACTTC
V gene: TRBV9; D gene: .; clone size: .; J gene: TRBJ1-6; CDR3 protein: CASSLRDGDNSPLHF; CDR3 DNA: TGTGCCAGCAGCCTGAGGGACGGTGATAATTCACCCCTCCACTTC
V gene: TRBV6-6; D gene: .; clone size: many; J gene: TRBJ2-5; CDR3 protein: CASSRDYQETQYF; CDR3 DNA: TGTGCCAGCAGTCGGGACTACCAAGAGACCCAGTACTTC
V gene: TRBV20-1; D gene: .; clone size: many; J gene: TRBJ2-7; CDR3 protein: CSASKEAPAEQYF; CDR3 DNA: TGCAGTGCTAGTAAGGAAGCACCCGCTGAGCAGTACTTC
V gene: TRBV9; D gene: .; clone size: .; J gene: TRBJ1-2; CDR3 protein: CASSATEARFYGYTF; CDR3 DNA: TGTGCCAGCAGCGCAACGGAGGCACGGTTCTATGGCTACACCTTC
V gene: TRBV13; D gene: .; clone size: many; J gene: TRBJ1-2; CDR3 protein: CASTEEGGNYGYTF; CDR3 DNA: TGTGCCAGCACTGAAGAAGGGGGGAACTATGGCTACACCTTC
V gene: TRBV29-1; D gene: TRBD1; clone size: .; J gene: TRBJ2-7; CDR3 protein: CSVRTTGGEQYF; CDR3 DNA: TGCAGCGTTCGAACCACAGGGGGCGAGCAGTACTTC
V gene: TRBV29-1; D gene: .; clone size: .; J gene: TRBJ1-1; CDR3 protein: CSVERDNRNTEAFF; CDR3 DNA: TGCAGCGTTGAACGGGACAACCGGAACACTGAAGCTTTCTTT
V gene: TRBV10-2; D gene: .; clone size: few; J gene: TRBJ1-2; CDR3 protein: CASSESRGGYTF; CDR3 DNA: TGCGCCAGCAGTGAGTCCAGGGGTGGCTACACCTTC
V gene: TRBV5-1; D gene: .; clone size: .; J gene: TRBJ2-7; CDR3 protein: CASSLRRGGGYEQYF; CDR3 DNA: TGCGCCAGCAGCTTGAGAAGGGGGGGAGGGTACGAGCAGTACTTC
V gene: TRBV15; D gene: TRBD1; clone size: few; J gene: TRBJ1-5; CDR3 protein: CATSRRQGANQPQHF; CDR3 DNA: TGTGCCACCAGCAGAAGACAGGGGGCGAATCAGCCCCAGCATTTT
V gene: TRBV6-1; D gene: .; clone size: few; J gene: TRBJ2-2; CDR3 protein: CASSFNTGPLPNTGELFF; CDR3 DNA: TGTGCCAGCAGTTTTAACACAGGGCCACTGCCGAACACCGGGGAGCTGTTTTTT
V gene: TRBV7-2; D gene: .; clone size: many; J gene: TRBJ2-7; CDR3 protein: CASSQNRAVYHEQYF; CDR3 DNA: TGTGCCAGCAGCCAAAACAGGGCCGTGTACCACGAGCAGTACTTC
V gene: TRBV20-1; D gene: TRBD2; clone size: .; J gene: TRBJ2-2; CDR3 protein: CSARLASGTGELFF; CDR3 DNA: TGCAGTGCAAGACTAGCGTCCGGGACCGGGGAGCTGTTTTTT
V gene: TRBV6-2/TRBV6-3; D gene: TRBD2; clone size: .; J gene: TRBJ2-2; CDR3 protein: CASSYLAGGLPGELFF; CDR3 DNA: TGTGCCAGCAGTTACCTAGCGGGAGGGCTACCCGGGGAGCTGTTTTTT
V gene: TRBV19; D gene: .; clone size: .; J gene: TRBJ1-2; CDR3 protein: CASRLAGTGYGYTF; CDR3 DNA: TGTGCCAGTAGACTTGCCGGGACTGGGTATGGCTACACCTTC
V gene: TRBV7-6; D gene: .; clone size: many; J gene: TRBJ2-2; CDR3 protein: CASSSRGRVTGELFF; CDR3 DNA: TGTGCCAGCAGCTCCCGGGGGCGGGTCACCGGGGAGCTGTTTTTT
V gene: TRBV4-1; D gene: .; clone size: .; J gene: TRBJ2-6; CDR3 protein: CASSLGTSSSGANVLTF; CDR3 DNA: TGTGCCAGCAGCTTAGGGACGTCGAGCTCTGGGGCCAACGTCCTGACTTTC
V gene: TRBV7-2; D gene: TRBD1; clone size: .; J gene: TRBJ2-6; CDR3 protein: CASSLNAWTRTGVNTEAF; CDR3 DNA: TGTGCCAGCAGCTTAAACGCATGGACCCGGACAGGAGTGAACACTGAAGCTTTC
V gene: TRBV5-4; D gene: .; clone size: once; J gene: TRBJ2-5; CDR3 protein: CASSLERGAEETQYF; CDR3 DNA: TGTGCCAGCAGCTTAGAACGGGGGGCAGAAGAGACCCAGTACTTC
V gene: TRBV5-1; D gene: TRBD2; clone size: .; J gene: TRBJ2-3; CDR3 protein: CASSPGTSGDAQYF; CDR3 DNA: TGCGCCAGCAGCCCCGGGACTAGCGGAGATGCCCAGTATTTT